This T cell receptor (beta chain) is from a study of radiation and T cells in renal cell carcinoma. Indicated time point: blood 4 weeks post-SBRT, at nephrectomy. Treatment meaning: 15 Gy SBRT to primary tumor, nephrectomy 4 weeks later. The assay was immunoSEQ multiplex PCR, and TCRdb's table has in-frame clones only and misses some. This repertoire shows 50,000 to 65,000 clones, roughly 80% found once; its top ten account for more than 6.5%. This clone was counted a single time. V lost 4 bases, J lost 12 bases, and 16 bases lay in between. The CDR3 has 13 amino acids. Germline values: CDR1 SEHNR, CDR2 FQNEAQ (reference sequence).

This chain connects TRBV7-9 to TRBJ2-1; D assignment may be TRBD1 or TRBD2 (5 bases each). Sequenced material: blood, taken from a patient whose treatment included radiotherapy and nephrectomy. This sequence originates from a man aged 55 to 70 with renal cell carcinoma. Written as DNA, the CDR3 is TGTGCCAGCAGCTCACAGTTGGGGGAGATGCAGTTCTTC. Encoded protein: CASSSQLGEMQFF.